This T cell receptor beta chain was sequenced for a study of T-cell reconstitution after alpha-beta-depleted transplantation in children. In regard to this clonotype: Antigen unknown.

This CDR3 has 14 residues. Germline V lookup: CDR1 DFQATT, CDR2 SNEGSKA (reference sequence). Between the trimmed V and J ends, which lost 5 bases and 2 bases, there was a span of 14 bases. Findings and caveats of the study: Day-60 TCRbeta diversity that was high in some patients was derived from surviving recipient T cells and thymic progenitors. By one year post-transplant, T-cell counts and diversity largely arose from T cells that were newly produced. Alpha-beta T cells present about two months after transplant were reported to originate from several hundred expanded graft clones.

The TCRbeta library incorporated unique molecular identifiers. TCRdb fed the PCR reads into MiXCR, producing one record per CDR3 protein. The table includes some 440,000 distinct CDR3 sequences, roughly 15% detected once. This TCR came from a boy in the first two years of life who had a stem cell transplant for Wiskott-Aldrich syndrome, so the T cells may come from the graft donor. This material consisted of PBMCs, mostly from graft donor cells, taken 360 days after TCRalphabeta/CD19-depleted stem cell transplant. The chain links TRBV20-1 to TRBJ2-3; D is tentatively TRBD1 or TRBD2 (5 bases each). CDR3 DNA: TGCAGTGCTGTTATCGGGGACCACACAGATACGCAGTATTTT. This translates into CSAVIGDHTDTQYF.